There are a few counts of the clone carrying this T cell receptor (beta chain). The V end lost 5 bases, the J end lost 5 bases, and 9 bases lay between the germline ends. Germline CDR1 reads LNHDA; CDR2 reads SQIVND (reference sequence). This CDR3 comprises 12 residues. Subjects with ophthalmopathy showed a Clinical Activity Score no lower than 3, a NOSPECS grade no lower than 4, and a duration shorter than 3 months. The data originate from a study of T cells in Graves' hyperthyroidism and ophthalmopathy. Study details: Before treatment of any kind, peripheral blood was taken at initial diagnosis.

The TCR beta CDR3 regions underwent amplification using RNA transcripts as the source. The HTBI set primed first-round TCR CDR3 RT-PCR. TCRdb reanalysed the multiplex PCR reads using MiXCR and keeps one entry per CDR3 protein. The data contain 620,000 or so distinct CDR3 sequences, more than 14% of them singletons. The chain uses TRBV19 and TRBJ1-2; D uncertain. Sequencing used blood. The TCR was taken from a woman in her forties or fifties with Graves' ophthalmopathy. The CDR3 DNA follows: TGTGCCAGTAGTTACGGTGCTTATGGCTACACCTTC. Translating gives CASSYGAYGYTF. Variable domain in full (rest from reference TRBV19 and TRBJ1-2): DGGITQSPKYLFRKEGQNVTLSCEQNLNHDAMYWYRQDPGQGLRLIYYSQIVNDFQKGDIAEGYSVSREKKESFPLTVTSAQKNPTAFYLCASSYGAYGYTFGSGTRLTVV.